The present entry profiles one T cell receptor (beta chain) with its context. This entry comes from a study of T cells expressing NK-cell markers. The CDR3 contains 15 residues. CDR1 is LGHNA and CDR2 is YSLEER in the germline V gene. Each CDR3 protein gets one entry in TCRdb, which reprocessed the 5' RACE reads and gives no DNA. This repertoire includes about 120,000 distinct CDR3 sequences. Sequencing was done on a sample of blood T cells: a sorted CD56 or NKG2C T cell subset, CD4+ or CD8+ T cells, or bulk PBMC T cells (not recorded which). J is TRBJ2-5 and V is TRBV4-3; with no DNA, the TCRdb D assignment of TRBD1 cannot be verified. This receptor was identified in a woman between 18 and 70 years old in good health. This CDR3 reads CASASGGGIGETQYF.